Shown below are 6 T cell receptor beta chains from a single sample sequenced in a study of cytomegalovirus exposure and HLA in healthy donors. 60 Vbeta and 13 Jbeta primers were used in PCR. Clones were sequenced by immunoSEQ multiplex PCR, and TCRdb holds only the in-frame ones, with some missing. The sample consists of about 120,000 clones, around 62% of them appearing once. The sample was PBMCs. The receptor set was obtained from a middle-aged woman in good health and CMV-seropositive.

The gene calls are TRBV5-4 and TRBJ2-7; TRBD1 is a possible D gene (6 bases). The CDR3 is 13 amino acids. Trimming removed 6 bases from V and 3 bases from J, with 13 bases in between. Germline CDR1 SGHNT, CDR2 YYREEE (reference sequence). The CDR3 loop reads CASTLGGVYEQYF. In DNA, the CDR3 is TGTGCCAGCACCCTTGGGGGCGTCTACGAGCAGTACTTC.

The chain carries TRBV27 and TRBJ1-2; no clear D. The germline V gene encodes CDR1 MNHEY and CDR2 SMNVEV (reference sequence). Trimming pared 4 bases from V and 0 bases from J, leaving 6 bases between. The CDR3 covers 13 residues. CDR3 DNA sequence: TGTGCCAGCAGTTATTCAGCTAACTATGGCTACACCTTC. Protein product: CASSYSANYGYTF.

The chain is built from TRBV5-1 and TRBJ2-1; D is possibly TRBD2 (6 bases). V lost 5 bases and J lost 3, with 12 bases in between. CDR1 and CDR2 (germline): SGHRS, YFSETQ. The CDR3 covers 14 residues. CDR3 amino acids: CASSNQGLYNEQFF. The CDR3 DNA sequence: TGCGCCAGCAGTAATCAGGGACTCTACAATGAGCAGTTCTTC.

This clone has a single count. The chain is built from TRBV10-3 and TRBJ2-3, with D perhaps matching TRBD2 (6 bases). Trimming took off 2 bases at V and 2 bases at J, with 14 bases between the two ends. The CDR3 totals 16 residues. Per the germline V gene, CDR1 is ENHRY and CDR2 is SYGVKD. The CDR3 DNA is TGTGCCATCAGTGAGATTAGCGGATCTCTCACAGATACGCAGTATTTT. This sequence encodes CAISEISGSLTDTQYF.

This clone has only one observation. The chain employs TRBV7-2 and TRBJ1-1, with D unresolved. The CDR3 is 16 amino acids. The germline V gene has CDR1 SGHTA and CDR2 FQGNSA. Trimming took off 1 base at V and 1 base at J, with 13 bases between the two ends. As DNA, the CDR3 is TGTGCCAGCAGCTTAGTGTTCATTGGCCCGAACACTGAAGCTTTCTTT. Translating gives CASSLVFIGPNTEAFF.

The J gene is TRBJ2-2, the V gene TRBV27; the D is unclear. Germline CDR1 MNHEY, CDR2 SMNVEV (reference sequence). The CDR3 contains 15 residues. V lost 3 bases and J 4 bases, leaving 12 bases between the germline ends. The chain's CDR3 is CASSFRSGTTGELFF. CDR3 coding DNA: TGTGCCAGCAGTTTCCGTTCAGGAACCACCGGGGAGCTGTTTTTT.